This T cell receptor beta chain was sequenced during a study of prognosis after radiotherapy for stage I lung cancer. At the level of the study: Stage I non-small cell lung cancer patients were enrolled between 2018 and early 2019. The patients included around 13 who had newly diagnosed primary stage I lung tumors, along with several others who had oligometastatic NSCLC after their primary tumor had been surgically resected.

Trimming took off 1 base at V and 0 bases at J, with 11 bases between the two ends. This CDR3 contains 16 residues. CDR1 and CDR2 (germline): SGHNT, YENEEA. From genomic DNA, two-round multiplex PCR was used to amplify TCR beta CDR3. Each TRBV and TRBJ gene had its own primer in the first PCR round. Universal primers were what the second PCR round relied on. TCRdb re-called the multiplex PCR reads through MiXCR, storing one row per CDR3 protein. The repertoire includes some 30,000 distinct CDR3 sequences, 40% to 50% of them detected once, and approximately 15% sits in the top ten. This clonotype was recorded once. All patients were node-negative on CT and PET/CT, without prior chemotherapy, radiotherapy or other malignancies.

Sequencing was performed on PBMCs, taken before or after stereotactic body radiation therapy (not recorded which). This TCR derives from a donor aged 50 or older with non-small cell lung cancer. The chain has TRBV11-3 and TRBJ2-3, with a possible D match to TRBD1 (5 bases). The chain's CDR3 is CASSLGTPASTDTQYF. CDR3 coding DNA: TGTGCCAGCAGCTTAGGGACACCCGCTAGCACAGATACGCAGTATTTT.